One and the same sample provided the 21 T cell receptor beta chains below, sequenced in a study of graft-versus-host responses after intestinal transplantation. The table came from immunoSEQ multiplex PCR; TCRdb's copy has only in-frame clones and leaves some out. The data show about 25,000 clones, approximately 85% seen once. This sample comprised PBMCs, obtained 450 to 480 days after intestinal transplant. The receptors originated from a human patient who received an intestinal transplant, so some T cells may come from the graft donor.

V is TRBV6-5 and J is TRBJ2-1, with 12 nucleotides matching TRBD2. The CDR3 is 15 amino acids. V shed 7 bases and J 7 bases; nucleotides not matched to a gene: 8. The germline V gene has CDR1 MNHEY and CDR2 SVGAGI. The CDR3 coding sequence is TGTGCCAGCAATCCGACTAGCGGGAGTAATAATGAGCAGTTCTTC. This sequence encodes CASNPTSGSNNEQFF.

DNA of the CDR3: TGTGCCAGCAGTGATGGCCCCTACGAGCAGTACTTC. Protein product: CASSDGPYEQYF. The rearrangement joins TRBV6-1 to TRBJ2-5; D is unclear. The J call may not be correct, given that the DNA end is closer to TRBJ2-7. Germline loops: CDR1 MNHNS, CDR2 SASEGT. The CDR3 contains 12 residues.

The chain couples TRBV5-1 to TRBJ2-6; either TRBD1 or TRBD2 may supply D (5 bases each). The germline CDR1 and CDR2 sequences are SGHRS and YFSETQ. V lost 1 base and J lost 4, with 12 bases in between. This CDR3 is 16 amino acids long. CDR3 bases: TGCGCCAGCAGCTTGTATGCAGGGACCGGGGCCAACGTCCTGACTTTC. Translated, it gives CASSLYAGTGANVLTF.

The chain combines TRBV7-9 with TRBJ2-3, with 14 bases that match TRBD2. The V and J ends lost 4 bases and 5 bases, in that order; junction bases with no gene match: 11. The CDR3 is 18 amino acids. Germline loops: CDR1 SEHNR, CDR2 FQNEAQ (reference sequence). CDR3 nucleotides: TGTGCCAGCAGCTCCAACAAACCGGGACTAGCGGGAGAAGATACGCAGTATTTT. Translation: CASSSNKPGLAGEDTQYF.

This chain links TRBV5-1 with TRBJ1-3, with no clear D. V was pared by 0 bases and J by 4 bases, with 8 bases between. This CDR3 region has 14 residues. Germline V gene data show CDR1 as SGHRS and CDR2 as YFSETQ. The CDR3 sequence is CASSLDGAGNTIYF. DNA of the CDR3: TGCGCCAGCAGCTTGGATGGCGCAGGAAACACCATATATTTT.

The chain is built from TRBV7-2 and TRBJ2-7; D perhaps matches TRBD2 (6 bases). The CDR3 is 14 residues long. The V gene lost 4 bases and the J gene lost 11 bases, with 21 bases spanning the gap. Germline lookup yields CDR1 SGHTA and CDR2 FQGNSA. The CDR3 sequence is CASSSGLTGEYKYF. For the CDR3, the DNA is TGTGCCAGCAGCTCCGGCCTAACGGGAGAATATAAGTACTTC.

V is TRBV6-4 and J is TRBJ2-1; maybe TRBD2 (7 bases). The V and J ends lost 4 bases and 8 bases respectively, with 18 bases between them. This CDR3 region has 15 residues. The germline gives CDR1 MRHNA, CDR2 SNTAGT. CDR3 sequence (DNA): TGTGCCAGCAGTGTTGAGTGGAGGGGGGGCTATGAGCAGTTCTTC. This sequence encodes CASSVEWRGGYEQFF.

This CDR3 is CAWSVGGETQYF. CDR3 coding DNA: TGTGCCTGGAGTGTAGGGGGAGAGACCCAGTACTTC. The genes are TRBV30 and TRBJ2-5, with D possibly being TRBD1 (6 bases). This CDR3 is 12 amino acids long. Germline CDR1 is GTSNPN and CDR2 is SVGIG (reference sequence). Trimming stripped 0 bases from V and 4 bases from J, with 6 bases between.

This rearrangement joins TRBV7-8 to TRBJ2-1, with 9 bases identical to TRBD2. Germline loops: CDR1 SGHVS, CDR2 FQNEAQ. The J segment lost 6 bases and the V segment lost 1 base, leaving 10 bases of the junction unmatched. The CDR3 runs 17 residues. The CDR3 DNA reads as TGTGCCAGCAGCTTAGGGTCCGCGGGAGGGCCGAGCAATGAGCAGTTCTTC. Its protein product is CASSLGSAGGPSNEQFF.

The gene calls are TRBV6-1 and TRBJ1-1; 8 bases fit TRBD1. CDR1 is MNHNS and CDR2 is SASEGT in the germline V gene. J lost 5 bases, V lost 3 bases, and 5 bases had no gene match. CDR3 length: 14 residues. The DNA for the CDR3 is TGTGCCAGCAGTGACGGACAGGGTCGGACTGAAGCTTTCTTT. Translated: CASSDGQGRTEAFF.

The rearrangement uses TRBV18 and TRBJ2-7; D gene ambiguous. Deletions cut 5 bases from V and 3 bases from J, with 8 bases between. The germline gives CDR1 KGHSH, CDR2 LQKENI. This CDR3 is 12 amino acids long. The CDR3 region is CASSLTYYEQYF. The DNA for the CDR3 is TGTGCCAGCTCATTGACATACTACGAGCAGTACTTC.

This chain links TRBV30 with TRBJ1-2; 7 positions match TRBD1. CDR3 length: 14 amino acids. V dropped 5 bases and J dropped 0; count of bases not matched to a gene: 6. Germline V CDR1 and CDR2: GTSNPN, SVGIG (reference sequence). The CDR3 DNA reads TGTGCCTGGGAGGGGGCCTTTACTAACTATGGCTACACCTTC. Translation: CAWEGAFTNYGYTF. The complete variable domain, with remaining parts taken from reference TRBV30 and TRBJ1-2, reads SQTIHQWPATLVQPVGSPLSLECTVEGTSNPNLYWYRQAAGRGLQLLFYSVGIGQISSEVPQNLSASRPQDRQFILSSKKLLLSDSGFYLCAWEGAFTNYGYTFGSGTRLTVV.

The chain links TRBV6-1 to TRBJ2-2, with D uncertain. V was trimmed by 1 base and J by 3 bases, leaving 6 bases between them. Germline CDR1 MNHNS, CDR2 SASEGT. The CDR3 is 14 residues long. CDR3 loop: CASSEVPDTGELFF. CDR3 bases: TGTGCCAGCAGTGAAGTGCCAGACACCGGGGAGCTGTTTTTT.

The chain couples TRBV5-4 to TRBJ1-1; D is unclear. The CDR3 is 14 residues long. Germline CDR1 reads SGHNT; CDR2 reads YYREEE (reference sequence). V lost 2 bases and J 5 bases, leaving 13 bases between the germline ends. The CDR3 DNA reads as TGTGCCAGCAGCTTTGAGGGTAGGCGAACTGAAGCTTTCTTT. The encoded protein is CASSFEGRRTEAFF.

In its sample, this clone was seen once. The chain carries TRBV5-4 and TRBJ2-1; maybe TRBD1 (5 bases). CDR1 is SGHNT and CDR2 is YYREEE in the germline V gene (reference sequence). The CDR3 consists of 15 residues. V dropped 1 base and J dropped 2 bases, with 10 bases sitting between them. The CDR3 protein is CASSLRQLTYNEQFF. CDR3 DNA sequence: TGTGCCAGCAGCTTGAGACAGTTAACCTACAATGAGCAGTTCTTC.

The chain joins TRBV7-9 to TRBJ2-1; D unresolved. From germline, CDR1 is SEHNR and CDR2 FQNEAQ (reference sequence). The germline V and J ends were trimmed by 5 bases and 11 bases, with 10 bases remaining between them. The CDR3 loop spans 11 amino acids. DNA for the CDR3: TGTGCCAGCAGCCCAGACGGCCAGCAGTTCTTC. Residues: CASSPDGQQFF.

The V and J genes are TRBV28 and TRBJ1-5; D is perhaps TRBD1 (6 bases). This CDR3 comprises 17 residues. Trimming left V 2 bases short and J 0 bases short, with 14 bases between. Germline assignment: CDR1 MDHEN and CDR2 SYDVKM. DNA for the CDR3: TGTGCCAGCAGTTTAATAGGACAGTCTTATAGCAATCAGCCCCAGCATTTT. It encodes CASSLIGQSYSNQPQHF. The variable domain in full, with the rest retrieved from reference TRBV28 and TRBJ1-5, is DVKVTQSSRYLVKRTGEKVFLECVQDMDHENMFWYRQDPGLGLRLIYFSYDVKMKEKGDIPEGYSVSREKKERFSLILESASTNQTSMYLCASSLIGQSYSNQPQHFGDGTRLSIL.

V gene TRBV9 combines with J gene TRBJ1-2; D unclear. Germline lookup yields CDR1 SGDLS and CDR2 YYNGEE. This CDR3 region has 13 residues. With 1 base removed from V and 2 bases from J, the gap between germline ends came to 6 bases. The chain's CDR3 is CASSVSRNYGYTF. The DNA of the CDR3 is TGTGCCAGCAGCGTATCCAGGAACTATGGCTACACCTTC.

The chain recombines TRBV5-1 with TRBJ2-2; no clear D gene. The length of the CDR3 is 14 residues. The V and J ends lost 5 bases and 2 bases respectively, with 10 bases between them. The V gene's germline CDR1 is SGHRS and CDR2 YFSETQ. CDR3 in DNA: TGCGCCAGCAGTTCCGGGCCTAACACCGGGGAGCTGTTTTTT. This sequence encodes CASSSGPNTGELFF.

The chain links TRBV29-1 to TRBJ2-7, with TRBD1 matching over 12 bases. The germline gives CDR1 SQVTM, CDR2 ANQGSEA. CDR3 length: 14 residues. J gave up 2 bases and V 7 bases, and 6 bases lay outside the gene matches. DNA for the CDR3: TGCAGCGGCACCGGGACAGGGGGCGCCTACGAGCAGTACTTC. It is translated as CSGTGTGGAYEQYF.

The chain has TRBV6-5 and TRBJ2-1; the D gene is possibly TRBD2 (5 bases). V shed 1 base and J shed 9 bases, with 16 bases lying between them. In germline, CDR1 is MNHEY, CDR2 SVGAGI. This CDR3 has 15 residues. The CDR3 spells CASSYFGEGPPEQFF. In DNA, the CDR3 is TGTGCCAGCAGTTACTTCGGAGAGGGTCCACCTGAGCAGTTCTTC.